A selection of T cell receptor beta chains follows, all from one sample in a study of cytomegalovirus exposure and HLA in healthy donors. Profiled with immunoSEQ multiplex PCR; TCRdb holds only in-frame clones, not every one. Of around 120,000 clones detected, 81% appear once; the ten largest clones hold about 0.7%. Source material: PBMCs. These receptor sequences come from a man aged 18 to 30 in good health and CMV-seronegative. CDR3s include the opening cysteine and the closing phenylalanine or tryptophan. The D gene is left open where the match is weak. The size of a clone is reported for some rows only, either as once, few or many, or as a class for expanded clones.

abundance,j_gene,d_gene,v_gene,len,CDR3nt,CDR3aa
NA,TRBJ1-2,TRBD1,TRBV25-1,15,TGTGCCAGCAGTGAGTTGGGACAGGGTAACTATGGCTACACCTTC,CASSELGQGNYGYTF
few,TRBJ1-1,NA,TRBV7-9,14,TGTGCCAGCAGCCGTCGGTGGGAGGACACTGAAGCTTTCTTT,CASSRRWEDTEAFF
NA,TRBJ1-3,TRBD1,TRBV4-2,16,TGTGCCAGCAGCCCAGAAGGGGGCAGGGCTGGAAACACCATATATTTT,CASSPEGGRAGNTIYF
NA,TRBJ1-2,NA,TRBV5-6,18,TGTGCCAGCAGCTTGCTCTCCGTAGGAAGGGGGGGTACCTATGGCTACACCTTC,CASSLLSVGRGGTYGYTF
NA,TRBJ2-1,NA,TRBV4-3,16,TGCGCCAGCAGCCAAGATGCCGTAGGCGGATACAATGAGCAGTTCTTC,CASSQDAVGGYNEQFF
NA,TRBJ2-5,TRBD2,TRBV7-2,15,TGTGCCAGCAGCTTAGGGGGGGGTACCTGGGAGACCCAGTACTTC,CASSLGGGTWETQYF
once,TRBJ1-1,NA,TRBV2,13,TGTGCCAGCAGGCTAAACAGGGAACATGAAGCTTTCTTT,CASRLNREHEAFF
NA,TRBJ2-7,NA,TRBV7-9,12,TGTGCCAGCAGCTTCCTGGCGGTCGAGCAGTACTTC,CASSFLAVEQYF
NA,TRBJ1-4,TRBD1,TRBV5-1,15,TGCGCCAGCAGCTTGGGAGGGACAGGTAACGAAAAACTGTTTTTT,CASSLGGTGNEKLFF
NA,TRBJ2-7,NA,TRBV14,14,TGTGCCAGCAGCCATCAGGGGTTCTCCTACGAGCAGTACTTC,CASSHQGFSYEQYF
NA,TRBJ1-3,NA,TRBV19,16,TGTGCCAGTAGTTCACAGACAGGAATAACTGGAAACACCATATATTTT,CASSSQTGITGNTIYF
few,TRBJ2-7,NA,TRBV10-1,15,TGCGCCAGCAGTGAGTTGGGGGCGTCTAGGGACGAGCAGTACTTC,CASSELGASRDEQYF
once,TRBJ1-5,NA,TRBV12-5,13,TGTGCTAGTACGGTGAGCAGCAATCAGCCCCAGCATTTT,CASTVSSNQPQHF
NA,TRBJ1-1,TRBD1,TRBV6-5,15,TGTGCCAGCAGTTCTTGGACAGGATATTACACTGAAGCTTTCTTT,CASSSWTGYYTEAFF
NA,TRBJ2-1,NA,TRBV29-1,14,TGCAGCGTTCCAAGGGGAAGGTCCTACAATGAGCAGTTCTTC,CSVPRGRSYNEQFF
few,TRBJ1-1,NA,TRBV6-1,15,TGTGCCAGCAGTGAACAACACAGGGTGAACACTGAAGCTTTCTTT,CASSEQHRVNTEAFF
NA,TRBJ2-7,NA,TRBV19,13,TGTGCCAGTAACGAGAAAGAGACCTACGAGCAGTACTTC,CASNEKETYEQYF
NA,TRBJ1-2,TRBD1,TRBV6-5,16,TGTGCCAGCAGTTCCGGAGGACAGGGCGGAAACTATGGCTACACCTTC,CASSSGGQGGNYGYTF
NA,TRBJ1-4,NA,TRBV2,14,TGTGCCAGCACGGTCCTTGCAACTAATGAAAAACTGTTTTTT,CASTVLATNEKLFF
few,TRBJ1-4,NA,TRBV5-1,15,TGCGCCAGCAGCTTGGTCAGGTCAAAAAATGAAAAACTGTTTTTT,CASSLVRSKNEKLFF
once,TRBJ1-1,NA,TRBV29-1,14,TGCAGCGTTGACACCAGGGGCGCGGGCACTGAAGCTTTCTTT,CSVDTRGAGTEAFF
NA,TRBJ1-1,TRBD1,TRBV6-5,14,TGTGCCAGCAGGGACAGGGCTACTTACACTGAAGCTTTCTTT,CASRDRATYTEAFF
few,TRBJ2-2,TRBD1,TRBV7-9,15,TGTGCCAGCAGGCCGGGACAGGGGTTCACCGGGGAGCTGTTTTTT,CASRPGQGFTGELFF